This TCR beta chain was captured by sequencing in a study of liver allograft versus peripheral blood T cells. Across the study: The study compared liver allograft T cell receptor repertoires against peripheral blood repertoires of liver transplant recipients.

TCRdb re-derived calls from the reads in MiXCR, one entry per CDR3 protein. The table shows 1,900 or so distinct CDR3 sequences, with about 18% occurring only once. The J segment lost 0 bases and the V segment lost 5 bases, leaving 7 bases of the junction unmatched. Germline CDR1 is SEHNR and CDR2 is FQNEAQ (reference sequence). This CDR3 is 17 amino acids long. This clonotype has more than one count but fewer than ten. V gene TRBV7-9 combines with J gene TRBJ2-7; 13 positions agree with TRBD2. This TCR was sampled from a human patient who had a liver transplant. Some T cells may have come from the graft donor. This chain's CDR3 is CASSRGLAGVVSYEQYF. The CDR3 coding sequence is TGTGCCAGCAGCCGCGGACTAGCGGGAGTTGTCTCCTACGAGCAGTACTTC.